This paragraph covers one T cell receptor (beta chain) sequence. Methods used by the authors: The authors estimated nucleated cell counts from reference gene primer amplification. The repertoire was sequenced with immunoSEQ multiplex PCR; TCRdb's copy has only in-frame clones and lacks some. The DNA gave D and trimming, while V, J and clone size come from that table. Of hundreds of thousands of clones listed, approximately 90% are singletons. This record comes from a study of blood T cell repertoires in COVID-19. Study-level background: COVID-19 samples collected from the United States, Italy and Spain covered acute and convalescent phases. Nucleic acid was either cDNA or gDNA, and it came from T cells, B-cell-depleted T cells, or PBMCs.

The CDR3 covers 16 residues. Germline V gene sequence: CDR1 LGHNA, CDR2 YNFKEQ. The junction had 4 bases not matched to a gene; V was cut back by 2 bases and J by 3 bases. The sample was peripheral blood. The J gene is TRBJ1-5, the V gene TRBV4-2; 10 bases align to TRBD1. This TCR derives from a man in his forties or fifties with acute or convalescent COVID-19. CDR3 sequence reads: CASSQLGQGDNQPQHF. Written as DNA, the CDR3 is TGTGCCAGCAGCCAACTTGGACAGGGGGACAATCAGCCCCAGCATTTT.